A selection of T cell receptor beta chains follows, all from one sample in a study of blood T cell repertoires in COVID-19. Produced via immunoSEQ multiplex PCR; TCRdb's table is partial and in-frame only. The table lists 130,000 to 150,000 clones, about 80% of them singletons. Sample: peripheral blood. The receptors were sampled from a man between 65 and 80 years old who had recovered from COVID-19. Both conserved end residues are part of each CDR3. The D gene is left open where the match is weak. The size field is filled for only some rows; it gives once, few, many or a size class.

clone size	V gene	D gene	J gene	CDR3 protein	CDR3 DNA
-	TRBV25-1	-	TRBJ1-6	CASREQGLNSPLHF	TGTGCCAGCAGAGAGCAGGGGCTGAATTCACCCCTCCACTTT
-	TRBV5-1	-	TRBJ2-7	CASSLGSAELPYEQYF	TGCGCCAGCAGCTTGGGTAGCGCGGAACTTCCCTACGAGCAGTACTTC
-	TRBV27	TRBD1	TRBJ2-7	CASSPTRDRGSEQYF	TGTGCCAGCAGCCCTACCCGGGACAGGGGATCCGAGCAGTACTTC
-	TRBV12-5	TRBD2	TRBJ2-5	CASGLALAGVGETQYF	TGTGCTAGTGGTTTGGCTCTAGCGGGAGTAGGCGAGACCCAGTACTTC
-	TRBV7-9	-	TRBJ2-7	CASSWVLGGEQYF	TGTGCCAGCAGCTGGGTACTAGGTGGGGAGCAGTACTTC
-	TRBV14	TRBD1	TRBJ1-4	CASSQGDRINEKLFF	TGTGCCAGCAGCCAAGGGGACAGAATTAATGAAAAACTGTTTTTT
-	TRBV2	TRBD2	TRBJ2-7	CASSEARLAGVGEQYF	TGTGCCAGCAGTGAAGCGCGACTAGCGGGAGTGGGCGAGCAGTACTTC
once	TRBV10-3	-	TRBJ2-6	CAISEPPLGANVLTF	TGTGCCATCAGTGAGCCCCCACTAGGGGCCAACGTCCTGACTTTC
-	TRBV11-2	TRBD2	TRBJ2-7	CASSTPPGLAGAYEQYF	TGTGCCAGCAGCACCCCCCCAGGACTAGCGGGAGCGTACGAGCAGTACTTC
-	TRBV27	TRBD1	TRBJ1-6	CASSRKTGAIGRAPLHF	TGTGCCAGCAGCAGAAAGACAGGGGCTATTGGAAGGGCACCCCTCCACTTT
once	TRBV4-1	TRBD2	TRBJ2-3	CASSPTSGSADTQYF	TGCGCCAGCAGCCCGACTAGCGGGAGCGCAGATACGCAGTATTTT
-	TRBV7-9	-	TRBJ2-3	CASSPRTRVPTDTQYF	TGTGCCAGCAGCCCCCGAACTAGGGTCCCCACAGATACGCAGTATTTT
once	TRBV4-2	TRBD1	TRBJ1-6	CASSQEGTGGSPLHF	TGTGCCAGCAGCCAAGAGGGCACAGGGGGTTCACCCCTCCACTTT
once	TRBV30	TRBD2	TRBJ2-7	CAWSVVLTSGSPHEQYF	TGTGCCTGGAGTGTAGTACTGACTAGCGGGAGTCCCCACGAGCAGTACTTC
-	TRBV19	-	TRBJ1-4	CASSIKEYEKLFF	TGTGCCAGTAGTATTAAGGAGTATGAAAAACTGTTTTTT
-	TRBV19	-	TRBJ1-4	CASSILSGKGEKLFF	TGTGCCAGTAGTATATTGTCAGGAAAAGGTGAAAAACTGTTTTTT